This T cell receptor (gamma chain) was captured by sequencing in a study of Vδ1+ human thymocytes. Worth noting for this clone: Its antigen is still unknown.

The template was reverse-transcribed extracted RNA. Multiplex PCR used pooled V-gene forward primers and a constant-region reverse primer to amplify CDR3s. TCRdb used CATT to re-call clones from the multiplex PCR reads. The sample gives approximately 9,400 gamma-chain clones, around three fifths of which show up once; approximately 1.5% is in the top ten. V trimming: 6 bases; J trimming: 7 bases; junction bases outside the gene matches: 15. The CDR3 totals 14 residues. Germline CDR1 and CDR2: EGSTGY and YDSYTSSV. Study-level findings and limits: The authors advised highly purified populations and single-cell validation. Approximately 20% of thymic delta-chain sequences were Vdelta2, with few Vdelta3, unlike blood Vdelta1+ controls. Highly polyclonal TRG and TRD repertoires with Gaussian CDR3 length distributions appeared in thymus.

The TCR comes from a girl under three years old who had congenital heart surgery. The chain combines TRGV4 with TRGJ1 or TRGJ2. TCRdb carries no J gene annotation; the J gene was assigned here by matching the DNA with germline. Source material: Vdelta1+ gamma-delta thymocytes from the thymus. Subset in this sample: FACS-sorted CD3+ TCRalphabeta- TCRVdelta1+ TCRVdelta2- thymocytes. The CDR3 DNA sequence: TGTGCCACCTGGCCTCGCCAAGGAAGGTATAAGAAACTCTTT. It codes for CATWPRQGRYKKLF.